Sequencing of this TCR beta chain was carried out in a study of blood T cell repertoires in COVID-19. About the study: T cells, B-cell-depleted T cells, or PBMCs provided the cDNA or gDNA that served as material.

The assay was immunoSEQ multiplex PCR, and TCRdb's table has in-frame clones only and misses some. In the table there are approximately 50,000 clones, around 83% of which are singletons. This clone came up once. Germline lookup yields CDR1 SGHTA and CDR2 FQGTGA. V was shortened by 6 bases and J by 8 bases, with 12 bases between the two germline ends. The CDR3 loop spans 12 amino acids. The chain has TRBV7-3 and TRBJ2-3; D possibly corresponds to TRBD2 (5 bases). The TCR originated in a human donor in a cohort sampled during active COVID-19. The sample taken for sequencing was peripheral blood. The CDR3 region is CASSQHSGTQYF. The CDR3 nucleotides read TGTGCCAGCAGTCAACACAGCGGTACGCAGTATTTT.